Below are 21 T cell receptor beta chains sequenced from a single sample in a study of metastatic and nonmetastatic thyroid tumors. No patient received treatment before thyroid surgery. TCRdb used MiXCR to call clones anew from the PCR reads. The repertoire holds 50,000 to 60,000 clones, roughly 15% seen once, with approximately 3% in the top ten. Sequencing was carried out using blood. The receptors shown here come from a female donor with papillary thyroid cancer or a benign thyroid nodule (not recorded which). Some clones in this sample may be carry-over from other donors' samples.

A few counts support this clone. The germline gene is not matched at one end of the junction; a read error may be the cause. Other DNA sequences within the sample encode an identical CDR3. The chain combines TRBV28 with TRBJ1-5, with 9 nucleotides matching TRBD1. Germline values: CDR1 MDHEN, CDR2 SYDVKM. The CDR3 consists of 15 residues. In DNA form, the CDR3 reads TGTGCCAGCACTTCAGGACAGGGGATTAATCAGCCACAGCATTTT. This encodes CASTSGQGINQPQHF.

This clone was seen more than once but under ten times. This chain connects TRBV6-1 to TRBJ2-3; D gene ambiguous. Germline V lookup: CDR1 MNHNS, CDR2 SASEGT. The CDR3 spans 14 residues. The V end lost 6 bases, the J end lost 4 bases, and 14 bases lay between the germline ends. CDR3 coding DNA: TGTGCCAGCAGCCCCGGTAGGGTACCAGATACGCAGTATTTT. It codes for CASSPGRVPDTQYF.

Concerning this clone itself: Other DNA sequences within the sample encode an identical CDR3. This chain links TRBV19 with TRBJ2-7, with D possibly being TRBD2 (5 bases). Germline lookup yields CDR1 LNHDA and CDR2 SQIVND (reference sequence). The CDR3 is 15 amino acids. V shed 7 bases and J shed 4 bases, with 20 bases lying between them. The CDR3 coding sequence is TGTGCCAGTACAGAAAGAAGCGGCCGAGGGTACGAGCAGTACTTC. It is translated as CASTERSGRGYEQYF. Based on the CDR3 plus reference TRBV19 and TRBJ2-7, the full variable domain is DGGITQSPKYLFRKEGQNVTLSCEQNLNHDAMYWYRQDPGQGLRLIYYSQIVNDFQKGDIAEGYSVSREKKESFPLTVTSAQKNPTAFYLCASTERSGRGYEQYFGPGTRLTVT.

There are many counts of this clone. The rearrangement joins TRBV20-1 to TRBJ2-3; a possible D gene is TRBD2 (5 bases). The CDR3 length is 14 residues. CDR1 and CDR2 (germline): DFQATT, SNEGSKA (reference sequence). Trimming left V 3 bases short and J 9 bases short, with 19 bases between. As DNA, the CDR3 is TGCAGTGCTAGGCTCGATGGCGACTCGGGGACGCAGTATTTT. The encoded protein is CSARLDGDSGTQYF.

In this sample, this clone turned up many times. The chain is built from TRBV20-1 and TRBJ2-2; D tentatively fits TRBD1 or TRBD2 (5 bases each). The CDR3 extends over 16 amino acids. CDR1 and CDR2 from the germline V gene are DFQATT and SNEGSKA (reference sequence). The V end was cut by 0 bases, the J end by 0 bases, with 11 bases between. CDR3 residues: CSAREGPPANTGELFF. The CDR3 nucleotides are TGCAGTGCTAGAGAGGGACCCCCGGCGAACACCGGGGAGCTGTTTTTT.

In this sample, this clone turned up many times. This chain links TRBV19 with TRBJ2-2; a possible D gene is TRBD2 (6 bases). Trimming shortened V by 2 bases and J by 5 bases, and 12 bases separated the two germline ends. The CDR3 has 15 residues. Germline-derived CDR1 and CDR2 are LNHDA and SQIVND (reference sequence). In nucleotides, the CDR3 is TGTGCCAGTAGTATACAGGAGGGTCTGACCGGGGAGCTGTTTTTT. Translating it yields CASSIQEGLTGELFF.

At least ten counts were recorded for this clone. One end of the junction varies from germline; a read error may be responsible. Different DNA sequences within this sample yield the same CDR3. The rearrangement links TRBV12-3 or TRBV12-4 to TRBJ2-2; 13 nucleotides match TRBD2. The CDR3 has 18 residues. The CDR3 nucleotides read TGTGCCAGCAGCACCGGGACTAGCGGGATCCTGCACACCGGGGAACTGTTTTTT. It is translated as CASSTGTSGILHTGELFF.

The rearrangement uses TRBV20-1 and TRBJ2-7; the D is unclear. The V gene lost 0 bases and the J gene lost 2 bases, with 8 bases spanning the gap. The CDR3 has 13 residues. The V gene's germline CDR1 is DFQATT and CDR2 SNEGSKA (reference sequence). For the CDR3, the DNA is TGCAGTGCTAGAGAAAAGGCCACCTACGAGCAGTACTTC. This sequence encodes CSAREKATYEQYF.

This clone was observed at least ten times. The V call is TRBV11-2, the J call TRBJ2-7; no clear D. Germline V lookup: CDR1 SGHAT, CDR2 FQNNGV. This CDR3 is built from 10 residues. Deletions cut 5 bases from V and 3 bases from J, with 2 bases between. This CDR3 reads CASSNYEQYF. The CDR3 nucleotides read TGTGCCAGCAGCAACTACGAGCAGTACTTC. The variable domain in full, with the rest retrieved from reference TRBV11-2 and TRBJ2-7, is EAGVAQSPRYKIIEKRQSVAFWCNPISGHATLYWYQQILGQGPKLLIQFQNNGVVDDSQLPKDRFSAERLKGVDSTLKIQPAKLEDSAVYLCASSNYEQYFGPGTRLTVT.

Many counts were recorded for this clone. This chain joins TRBV7-8 and TRBJ1-4, with D possibly TRBD1 on 5 matching bases. The CDR3 length is 13 residues. The V and J ends lost 7 bases and 8 bases respectively, with 14 bases between them. Germline assignment: CDR1 SGHVS and CDR2 FQNEAQ. The CDR3 loop reads CASNTGPGEKLFF. CDR3 sequence (DNA): TGTGCCAGCAATACAGGCCCGGGGGAAAAACTGTTTTTT. Looking up the rest from reference TRBV7-8 and TRBJ1-4 gives the full variable domain: GAGVSQSPRYKVAKRGQDVALRCDPISGHVSLFWYQQALGQGPEFLTYFQNEAQLDKSGLPSDRFFAERPEGSVSTLKIQRTQQEDSAVYLCASNTGPGEKLFFGSGTQLSVL.

This clone showed up many times. This rearrangement joins TRBV12-3 or TRBV12-4 to TRBJ1-3, with TRBD1 matching 8 bases. The CDR3 is made up of 13 amino acids. The trim removed 6 bases at V and 2 bases at J, leaving 0 bases unmatched. In DNA, the CDR3 is TGTGCCAGCAGACAGGGGGCTGGAAACACCATATATTTT. Protein product: CASRQGAGNTIYF.

This clone has a count of ten or more. V is TRBV12-3 or TRBV12-4 and J is TRBJ2-1; TRBD2 agrees at 8 bases. There are 12 residues in the CDR3. V was pared by 7 bases and J by 12 bases, with 8 bases of the junction left unmatched. The CDR3 sequence is CASIPNGGGQFF. Here the CDR3 DNA reads TGTGCCAGCATCCCCAACGGGGGGGGGCAGTTCTTC.

This clone was counted ten times or more. The rearrangement uses TRBV2 and TRBJ2-5, with D unresolved. The CDR3 is made up of 13 amino acids. Deletions cut 5 bases from V and 1 base from J, with 8 bases between. Germline CDR1 SNHLY, CDR2 FYNNEI. The CDR3 DNA follows: TGTGCCAGCAGTCCTCCCGTCCAAGAGACCCAGTACTTC. This sequence encodes CASSPPVQETQYF.

This clone turned up a few times. One end of the junction fails to match germline, which may point to a read error. This specimen includes other DNA sequences encoding the same CDR3. This chain joins TRBV6-1 and TRBJ1-2; TRBD1 matches at 9 bases. CDR3 length: 15 amino acids. Germline values: CDR1 MNHNS, CDR2 SASEGT. CDR3 in DNA: TGTGCCAGCAGTCAGGGACAGGGTGCTTCTACTGGCTACACCTTT. It codes for CASSQGQGASTGYTF.

This clone was detected a few times. This may stem from a read error, because a much larger clone lies one nucleotide away. The same CDR3 also results from other DNA sequences found in this sample. V gene TRBV29-1 combines with J gene TRBJ1-1; possibly TRBD1 for D (6 bases). CDR3 length: 12 residues. Trimming pared 1 base from V and 5 bases from J, leaving 8 bases between. Germline assignment: CDR1 SQVTM and CDR2 ANQGSEA. In nucleotides, the CDR3 is TGCAGCGTTGAAGGGGGGGCTACTGAAGCTTTCTTT. Its translation: CSVEGGATEAFF.

This clone is judged medium-sized. The genes are TRBV5-1 and TRBJ1-2; TRBD1 matches 8 bases. This CDR3 comprises 16 residues. CDR1 is SGHRS, CDR2 YFSETQ, per germline. J lost 3 bases, V lost 1 base, and 8 bases had no gene match. This CDR3 is CASSLIPGQEDYGYTF. The CDR3 bases are TGCGCCAGCAGCTTGATACCGGGACAGGAGGACTATGGCTACACCTTC.

This clone was seen ten or more times. The chain has TRBV2 and TRBJ1-1, with TRBD1 as a possible D gene (5 bases). Trimming shortened V by 5 bases and J by 0 bases, and 16 bases separated the two germline ends. CDR1 is SNHLY and CDR2 is FYNNEI in the germline V gene. The CDR3 covers 16 residues. Written as DNA, the CDR3 is TGTGCCAGCAGTATGTCGAGGGGACTTGTGAACACTGAAGCTTTCTTT. Translation: CASSMSRGLVNTEAFF. Together with reference TRBV2 and TRBJ1-1, the CDR3 gives the full variable domain: EPEVTQTPSHQVTQMGQEVILRCVPISNHLYFYWYRQILGQKVEFLVSFYNNEISEKSEIFDDQFSVERPDGSNFTLKIRSTKLEDSAMYFCASSMSRGLVNTEAFFGQGTRLTVV.

The J gene is TRBJ1-2, the V gene TRBV5-5; D may be TRBD1 (5 bases). V lost 2 bases to trimming and J lost 2 bases, with 16 bases between them. Germline CDR1 and CDR2: SGHKS and YYEKEE (reference sequence). The CDR3 spans 16 residues. CDR3 residues: CASSFWTRTLNYGYTF. CDR3 nucleotide sequence: TGTGCCAGCAGCTTTTGGACCCGGACACTCAACTATGGCTACACCTTC.

This clone was detected a few times. The chain links TRBV29-1 to TRBJ1-1; 7 bases line up with TRBD1. V was pared by 8 bases and J by 7 bases, with 13 bases of the junction left unmatched. Germline loops: CDR1 SQVTM, CDR2 ANQGSEA. The CDR3 is 13 residues long. As DNA, the CDR3 is TGCAGCTCCTTCAGGGGGACAGCAAGTGAAGCTTTCTTT. Protein sequence: CSSFRGTASEAFF.

This clone has only a few counts. This chain uses TRBV28 with TRBJ2-7; unclear D gene. The CDR3 runs to 15 residues. CDR1 is MDHEN and CDR2 is SYDVKM in the germline V gene. The V end lost 7 bases, the J end lost 0 bases, and 16 bases lay between the germline ends. DNA for the CDR3: TGTGCCAGCATCCCCCGGTCCTACCTCTCCTACGAGCAGTACTTC. Encoded protein: CASIPRSYLSYEQYF.

This clone was seen at least ten times. The rearrangement joins TRBV20-1 to TRBJ1-4; D might be TRBD1 (5 bases). The germline CDR1 and CDR2 sequences are DFQATT and SNEGSKA (reference sequence). Trimming stripped 6 bases from V and 4 bases from J, with 15 bases between. The CDR3 length is 14 residues. The CDR3 reads CSAQKIGGNEKLFF. In DNA, the CDR3 is TGCAGTGCCCAAAAGATTGGGGGTAATGAAAAACTGTTTTTT.